This T cell receptor beta chain appears in the sequencing data of a study of T cells in pancreatic ductal adenocarcinoma. Remarks on this clone: Its antigen is undetermined.

No neoadjuvant therapy was given to the selected pancreatic ductal adenocarcinoma patients before their surgery. Some clones are missing from TCRdb's copy, which holds only in-frame ones; the method was immunoSEQ multiplex PCR. The repertoire holds around 94,000 clones, roughly 96% seen once, with less than 4% in the top ten. General observations from the study: Blood clonality (roughly 0.07) did not differ significantly from tumor (roughly 0.11). Blood had more productive templates and approximately 8-fold more unique clonotypes than tumor. Tumor-versus-blood clonality comparisons may be biased toward lower tumor diversity. The resected pancreatic cancer cohort was biased toward the minority with early-stage disease.

The TCR was taken from a human donor with pancreatic ductal adenocarcinoma. The sequenced sample was PBMCs.

CDR3 sequence: CASSSSGELFF. The CDR3 DNA follows: TGTGCCAGCAGCTCCTCCGGGGAGCTGTTTTTT. The chain links TRBV9 to TRBJ2-2; D is uncertain. Germline V lookup: CDR1 SGDLS, CDR2 YYNGEE. The V end was cut by 4 bases, the J end by 6 bases, with 4 bases between. This CDR3 comprises 11 residues.